Detailed here is one T cell receptor beta chain. Antigen unknown. The data stem from a study of shared clonotypes between healthy human individuals. About the research overall: Donors consisted of a couple of women and a few men between 18 and 49. Overall study results and limits: Across several donors, naive CD4 shared approximately 4.5%, naive CD8 about 3.2%, memory CD4 roughly 2.5%, memory CD8 over 0.3%.

Deep-level settings were used for running the assay. The table came from immunoSEQ multiplex PCR; TCRdb's copy has only in-frame clones and leaves some out. The data hold roughly 760,000 clones, with about 74% observed a single time. Trimming at V came to 8 bases and at J to 5 bases, leaving 9 bases not matched to a gene. CDR1 is MDHEN, CDR2 SYDVKM, per germline. The CDR3 extends over 14 amino acids. The clonotype was recovered from a young woman in good health. Sequencing was carried out using memory CD4+ T cells sorted from blood. As for subset: CD45RA-negative fraction. The chain employs TRBV28 and TRBJ2-7; 10 bases line up with TRBD1. The CDR3 bases are TGTGCCAGCGTCGGCGGGACAGGGGCCCACGAGCAGTACTTC. It yields the protein CASVGGTGAHEQYF.